The 30 T cell receptor beta chains presented below share a single source sample, sequenced in a study of blood T cell repertoires in COVID-19. The data were produced by immunoSEQ multiplex PCR, yet TCRdb's version contains in-frame clones alone and is incomplete. Among 70,000 to 85,000 clones, approximately 80% were seen once, and the ten largest hold roughly 9%. The sample was peripheral blood. The receptors come from a human donor in a cohort sampled during active COVID-19.

This clone appeared a single time. The chain joins TRBV7-9 to TRBJ1-2; D gene ambiguous. CDR1 is SEHNR, CDR2 FQNEAQ, per germline (reference sequence). The CDR3 runs 16 residues. V was clipped by 1 base and J by 3 bases, with 15 bases between them. The CDR3 sequence: CASSLEEGGFYYGYTF. CDR3 DNA sequence: TGTGCCAGCAGCTTAGAGGAGGGAGGCTTCTACTATGGCTACACCTTC. Supplemented by reference TRBV7-9 and TRBJ1-2, the full variable domain reads DTGVSQNPRHKITKRGQNVTFRCDPISEHNRLYWYRQTLGQGPEFLTYFQNEAQLEKSRLLSDRFSAERPKGSFSTLEIQRTEQGDSAMYLCASSLEEGGFYYGYTFGSGTRLTVV.

This clone was seen once. Sequence at one end of the junction differs from germline and may be a read error. The V and J genes are TRBV6-1 and TRBJ1-4; TRBD1 matches 9 bases. Germline CDR1 reads MNHNS; CDR2 reads SASEGT. This CDR3 has 15 residues. DNA of the CDR3: TGTGCCAGCAGAGAAGGGACAGGGTACGATGAAAAACTGTTTTTT. Its translation is CASREGTGYDEKLFF.

The rearrangement joins TRBV5-1 to TRBJ2-1; 11 bases map to TRBD2. The length of the CDR3 is 17 residues. CDR1 SGHRS and CDR2 YFSETQ come from the germline V gene. J was trimmed by 7 bases and V by 0 bases; bases with no gene match: 9. The CDR3 DNA follows: TGCGCCAGCAGCTTGGCCGGTAGCGGGAGGGGTAGTAATGAGCAGTTCTTC. It specifies CASSLAGSGRGSNEQFF.

The chain is built from TRBV7-2 and TRBJ2-2, with D possibly matching TRBD2 (6 bases). From germline, CDR1 is SGHTA and CDR2 FQGNSA. Deletions cut 7 bases from V and 0 bases from J, with 15 bases between. This CDR3 is 16 amino acids long. The CDR3 region has the DNA TGTGCCAGCACCCTGGAGGGCAGGCCGAACACCGGGGAGCTGTTTTTT. Encoded protein: CASTLEGRPNTGELFF.

V is TRBV5-6 and J is TRBJ2-7; the match to TRBD2 covers 9 bases. The CDR3 has 14 amino acids. Germline V CDR1 and CDR2: SGHDT, YYEEEE. The V and J ends lost 2 bases and 7 bases, in that order; junction bases with no gene match: 7. CDR3: CASSFLAGAREQYF. The CDR3 DNA follows: TGTGCCAGCAGCTTTTTAGCGGGAGCTAGGGAGCAGTACTTC.

The CDR3 loop reads CASSHPGTTRELFF. CDR3 bases: TGCGCCAGCAGCCACCCCGGGACTACCAGGGAGCTGTTTTTT. The rearrangement links TRBV4-1 to TRBJ2-2; 7 nucleotides line up with TRBD2. The germline V gene has CDR1 MGHRA and CDR2 YSYEKL. V was clipped by 3 bases and J by 9 bases; unmatched bases: 7. The CDR3 runs 14 residues.

V usage is TRBV10-3 and J usage is TRBJ2-5; 10 nucleotides line up with TRBD2. Unmatched junction bases numbered 13, after V lost 4 bases and J lost 2 bases. CDR1 is ENHRY and CDR2 is SYGVKD in the germline V gene. The CDR3 is made up of 18 amino acids. CDR3 sequence (DNA): TGTGCCATCAGTGGTAATCCCCCAGCGGGAGGGGGGCAAGAGACCCAGTACTTC. Its protein is CAISGNPPAGGGQETQYF.

J is TRBJ2-3 and V is TRBV29-1; no definite D call. The CDR3 totals 14 residues. The V and J ends lost 4 bases and 0 bases respectively, with 11 bases between them. Germline V gene lookup returns CDR1 SQVTM and CDR2 ANQGSEA. In DNA, the CDR3 is TGCAGCGTTGGAGGCTACCCTAGCACAGATACGCAGTATTTT. This sequence encodes CSVGGYPSTDTQYF.

The rearrangement joins TRBV28 to TRBJ2-6; D is possibly TRBD1 (6 bases). In germline, CDR1 is MDHEN, CDR2 SYDVKM. This CDR3 contains 15 residues. With 2 bases removed from V and 4 bases from J, the gap between germline ends came to 9 bases. CDR3 bases: TGTGCCAGCAGTTTACAGGGGACAGGGGCCAACGTCCTGACTTTC. This translates into CASSLQGTGANVLTF. Filled out from reference TRBV28 and TRBJ2-6, the complete variable domain reads DVKVTQSSRYLVKRTGEKVFLECVQDMDHENMFWYRQDPGLGLRLIYFSYDVKMKEKGDIPEGYSVSREKKERFSLILESASTNQTSMYLCASSLQGTGANVLTFGAGSRLTVL.

The CDR3 DNA reads as TGTGCCAGCAGTTTACAGGGGCGGGCTAACTATGGCTACACCTTC. Encoded protein: CASSLQGRANYGYTF. The V call is TRBV27, the J call TRBJ1-2; perhaps TRBD1 as D (6 bases). V dropped 2 bases and J dropped 0 bases, with 10 bases sitting between them. CDR1 and CDR2 (germline): MNHEY, SMNVEV (reference sequence). CDR3 length: 15 residues.

This rearrangement joins TRBV6-5 to TRBJ1-5; 7 nucleotides line up with TRBD1. CDR1 and CDR2 from the germline V gene are MNHEY and SVGAGI. The V gene end was trimmed by 5 bases and the J gene end by 1 base; junction bases not matched to a gene: 2. The CDR3 is 14 residues long. CDR3 sequence: CASSPTGSNQPQHF. The CDR3 region has the DNA TGTGCCAGCAGTCCGACAGGGAGCAATCAGCCCCAGCATTTT.

The chain has TRBV20-1 and TRBJ1-2; TRBD1 aligns across 7 bases. V lost 7 bases to trimming and J lost 5 bases; unmatched junction nucleotides: 4. Per the germline V gene, CDR1 is DFQATT and CDR2 is SNEGSKA (reference sequence). The CDR3 has 11 residues. CDR3 region: CSGDRPYGYTF. Written as DNA, the CDR3 is TGCAGTGGGGACAGACCTTATGGCTACACCTTC.

This sequence joins TRBV30 and TRBJ1-4, with D possibly TRBD1 on 5 matching bases. The germline V gene encodes CDR1 GTSNPN and CDR2 SVGIG (reference sequence). This CDR3 contains 14 residues. Trimming removed 5 bases at V and 8 bases at J, with 18 bases between. The DNA of the CDR3 is TGTGCCTGGTCGGGGGTAGGGAATGGAGAAAAACTGTTTTTT. Amino acids: CAWSGVGNGEKLFF.

Of note for this clone: The same CDR3 arises from other DNA sequences in this sample as well. The chain has TRBV2 and TRBJ2-7; 8 bases are shared with TRBD1. The V segment lost 5 bases and the J segment 1 base; nucleotides outside the gene matches: 4. CDR3 size: 14 residues. Per the germline V gene, CDR1 is SNHLY and CDR2 is FYNNEI. The CDR3 coding sequence is TGTGCCAGCAGTCCGGACAGGGTTTCCTACGAGCAGTACTTC. Translating gives CASSPDRVSYEQYF. The whole variable domain, remainder taken from reference TRBV2 and TRBJ2-7, is EPEVTQTPSHQVTQMGQEVILRCVPISNHLYFYWYRQILGQKVEFLVSFYNNEISEKSEIFDDQFSVERPDGSNFTLKIRSTKLEDSAMYFCASSPDRVSYEQYFGPGTRLTVT.

This chain links TRBV7-8 with TRBJ1-1, with D maybe TRBD1 (6 bases). With 2 bases removed from V and 4 bases from J, the gap between germline ends came to 8 bases. Germline CDR1 and CDR2: SGHVS and FQNEAQ. The CDR3 length is 13 residues. The CDR3: CASSLRGATEAFF. CDR3 nucleotide sequence: TGTGCCAGCAGCTTACGGGGGGCCACTGAAGCTTTCTTT.

This clone was seen only once. The CDR3 bases are TGTGCCAGCAGACAGGACTACACAGATACGCAGTATTTT. It specifies CASRQDYTDTQYF. This chain links TRBV11-3 with TRBJ2-3; D possibly corresponds to TRBD2 (6 bases). Looked up from germline, CDR1 is SGHNT and CDR2 is YENEEA. The CDR3 contains 13 residues. V was pared by 6 bases and J by 2 bases, with 9 bases between.

The DNA of the CDR3 is TGTGCCAGCATCCCGGGGGGGCGCACAGATACGCAGTATTTT. Translating gives CASIPGGRTDTQYF. The chain uses TRBV7-3 and TRBJ2-3, with 8 bases aligning to TRBD2. V lost 7 bases, J lost 1 base, and 4 bases stayed unmatched. The germline gives CDR1 SGHTA, CDR2 FQGTGA. The CDR3 is 14 residues long.

The chain recombines TRBV7-3 with TRBJ2-7, with 8 bases lining up with TRBD2. Germline loops: CDR1 SGHTA, CDR2 FQGTGA. There are 15 residues in the CDR3. The J segment lost 1 base and the V segment lost 2 bases, leaving 4 bases of the junction unmatched. The CDR3 region is CASSLGVAGSYEQYF. DNA of the CDR3: TGTGCCAGCAGCTTAGGGGTAGCGGGGTCCTACGAGCAGTACTTC.

The J gene is TRBJ2-7, the V gene TRBV6-5, with a tentative D call TRBD1 (5 bases). CDR1 is MNHEY, CDR2 SVGAGI, per germline. The CDR3 totals 11 residues. Trimming left V 10 bases short and J 1 base short, with 8 bases between. CDR3 sequence: CAITGSYEQYF. CDR3 sequence (DNA): TGTGCCATCACAGGTTCCTACGAGCAGTACTTC.

V and J are TRBV11-3 and TRBJ2-1; 9 bases fit TRBD2. Germline CDR1 and CDR2: SGHNT and YENEEA. The CDR3 length is 19 residues. V was pared by 6 bases and J by 7 bases, with 22 bases of the junction left unmatched. The CDR3 DNA reads as TGTGCCAGCAGTCCCTCCGGGCCTAGCGGGGTTGCTCGAACAAATGAGCAGTTCTTC. The encoded protein is CASSPSGPSGVARTNEQFF.

This chain connects TRBV11-3 to TRBJ2-5; 8 bases line up with TRBD2. V lost 4 bases, J lost 4 bases, and 5 bases stayed unmatched. Germline assignment: CDR1 SGHNT and CDR2 YENEEA. CDR3 size: 14 residues. DNA of the CDR3: TGTGCCAGCAGCTCGCACGGGGGGGGAGAGACCCAGTACTTC. Encoded protein: CASSSHGGGETQYF.

The chain uses TRBV5-1 and TRBJ2-2, with a tentative D call TRBD2 (5 bases). Germline lookup yields CDR1 SGHRS and CDR2 YFSETQ. CDR3 length equals 14 residues. Trimming took off 0 bases at V and 5 bases at J, with 8 bases between the two ends. The CDR3 DNA follows: TGCGCCAGCAGCTTGGCTGCGGGTACCGGGGAGCTGTTTTTT. This translates into CASSLAAGTGELFF.

This chain links TRBV29-1 with TRBJ1-1; D is possibly TRBD1 (5 bases). V lost 2 bases and J 4 bases, leaving 11 bases between the germline ends. The CDR3 sequence is 13 residues long. The V gene's germline CDR1 is SQVTM and CDR2 ANQGSEA. The CDR3 DNA reads TGCAGCGTTGAAAGGGGCGGGAGCACTGAAGCTTTCTTT. Translating it yields CSVERGGSTEAFF.

The J gene is TRBJ2-3, the V gene TRBV4-1; a possible D gene is TRBD2 (6 bases). The CDR3 covers 16 residues. V shed 3 bases and J shed 1 base, with 14 bases lying between them. CDR1 and CDR2 from the germline V gene are MGHRA and YSYEKL. Written as DNA, the CDR3 is TGCGCCAGCAGCCAGTTGGGACTTCCCCGCACAGATACGCAGTATTTT. It specifies CASSQLGLPRTDTQYF.

The V gene is TRBV10-3, the J gene TRBJ2-3; 13 bases align to TRBD2. Trimming at V came to 7 bases and at J to 1 base, leaving 14 bases not matched to a gene. There are 19 residues in the CDR3. Germline V gives CDR1 ENHRY, CDR2 SYGVKD. The CDR3 loop is CAITQGLAGTEGGTDTQYF. CDR3 DNA sequence: TGTGCCATCACCCAGGGACTAGCGGGAACCGAGGGGGGCACAGATACGCAGTATTTT.

This clone was observed once. The rearrangement joins TRBV2 to TRBJ1-4, with no clear D. V lost 7 bases, J lost 4 bases, and 13 bases lay in between. CDR3 length: 14 residues. Germline CDR1 reads SNHLY; CDR2 reads FYNNEI. The CDR3 is CASTAQTHNEKLFF. The CDR3 DNA reads TGTGCCAGCACCGCCCAGACACATAATGAAAAACTGTTTTTT.

This chain links TRBV9 with TRBJ2-1; 13 bases are shared with TRBD2. From germline, CDR1 is SGDLS and CDR2 YYNGEE. The V and J ends lost 3 bases and 6 bases, in that order; junction bases with no gene match: 3. The CDR3 spans 15 residues. The CDR3: CASSGRTSGGNEQFF. In DNA form, the CDR3 reads TGTGCCAGCAGCGGACGGACTAGCGGGGGCAATGAGCAGTTCTTC.

V gene TRBV30 combines with J gene TRBJ2-2, with D perhaps matching TRBD2 (6 bases). The CDR3 runs to 17 residues. The ends were cut back, 0 bases at V and 6 bases at J, with 20 bases in the middle. Germline CDR1 is GTSNPN and CDR2 is SVGIG (reference sequence). The CDR3 coding sequence is TGTGCCTGGAGTGTGAGTTTAGGGGACTGGGCGGCCGGGGAGCTGTTTTTT. Protein product: CAWSVSLGDWAAGELFF.

In its sample, this clone was seen once. For the CDR3, the DNA is TGTGCCAGCAGCTTGCCCGGACTAGCGGCTAATGAGCAGTTCTTC. It encodes CASSLPGLAANEQFF. The gene calls are TRBV5-5 and TRBJ2-1; 10 bases fit TRBD2. The J segment lost 7 bases and the V segment lost 1 base, leaving 5 bases of the junction unmatched. Germline V gene data show CDR1 as SGHKS and CDR2 as YYEKEE (reference sequence). The CDR3 spans 15 residues.

The rearrangement links TRBV12-3 or TRBV12-4 to TRBJ2-2; TRBD1 might be the D (5 bases). CDR3 size: 13 residues. The germline V and J ends were trimmed by 6 bases and 4 bases, with 9 bases remaining between them. For the CDR3, the DNA is TGTGCCAGCAGCGCCGACAGCACCGGGGAGCTGTTTTTT. It encodes CASSADSTGELFF.